These 20 T cell receptor beta chains originate from one sample sequenced in a study of radiation and T cells in renal cell carcinoma. The protocol was immunoSEQ multiplex PCR, while the TCRdb copy is restricted to in-frame clones and leaves out a portion. Of some 150,000 clones in the sample, approximately 86% were seen once. Time point denoted: blood 4 weeks post-SBRT, at nephrectomy. Noted treatment: 15 Gy SBRT to primary tumor, nephrectomy 4 weeks later. The specimen comprised blood, sampled from a patient whose treatment included radiotherapy and nephrectomy. The origin of the receptors is a woman aged 45-65 years with renal cell carcinoma.

This clone showed up just once. The gene calls are TRBV29-1 and TRBJ1-2; the match to TRBD1 covers 7 bases. This CDR3 is built from 14 residues. Unmatched junction bases numbered 9, after V lost 4 bases and J lost 4 bases. Germline V lookup: CDR1 SQVTM, CDR2 ANQGSEA. In DNA form, the CDR3 reads TGCAGCGTTGTCGGGACAGCGAGATTCTATGGCTACACCTTC. Residues: CSVVGTARFYGYTF.

The rearrangement uses TRBV2 and TRBJ1-5, with a possible D match to TRBD1 (6 bases). The length of the CDR3 is 13 residues. From germline, CDR1 is SNHLY and CDR2 FYNNEI. With 6 bases removed from V and 5 bases from J, the gap between germline ends came to 11 bases. CDR3 nucleotide sequence: TGTGCCAGCAGCCTGGACAGAGATCAGCCCCAGCATTTT. It codes for CASSLDRDQPQHF.

The V and J genes are TRBV27 and TRBJ1-1, with TRBD1 matching 9 bases. Germline V gives CDR1 MNHEY, CDR2 SMNVEV (reference sequence). The CDR3 loop spans 15 amino acids. V dropped 5 bases and J dropped 6; count of bases not matched to a gene: 10. CDR3 DNA sequence: TGTGCCAGCAGTACTCCCGGGACAGGGAGGGCTGAAGCTTTCTTT. This gives the protein CASSTPGTGRAEAFF.

The rearrangement uses TRBV7-2 and TRBJ1-5, with a possible D match to TRBD1 (5 bases). This CDR3 has 18 amino acids. Germline V gives CDR1 SGHTA, CDR2 FQGNSA. Trimming cost V 8 bases and J 3 bases, with 26 bases left between them. The CDR3 DNA reads as TGTGCCAGCGCTGCTACCGGGGGACGGAGAAATTTCAATCAGCCCCAGCATTTT. Protein product: CASAATGGRRNFNQPQHF.

This clone appeared a few times. The chain links TRBV19 to TRBJ1-1; D remains unclear. Trimming removed 1 base at V and 4 bases at J, with 10 bases between. The germline gives CDR1 LNHDA, CDR2 SQIVND (reference sequence). The CDR3 consists of 14 residues. This chain's CDR3 is CASSIARGGTEAFF. The CDR3 bases are TGTGCCAGTAGTATAGCACGAGGTGGCACTGAAGCTTTCTTT. Using reference TRBV19 and TRBJ1-1 for the parts outside the CDR3, the full variable domain is DGGITQSPKYLFRKEGQNVTLSCEQNLNHDAMYWYRQDPGQGLRLIYYSQIVNDFQKGDIAEGYSVSREKKESFPLTVTSAQKNPTAFYLCASSIARGGTEAFFGQGTRLTVV.

The rearrangement uses TRBV2 and TRBJ2-7; perhaps D is TRBD1 or TRBD2 (5 bases each). CDR1 SNHLY and CDR2 FYNNEI come from the germline V gene. The CDR3 is made up of 13 amino acids. V shed 10 bases and J shed 5 bases, with 18 bases lying between them. The CDR3 reads CATTGTAGHEQYF. The CDR3 DNA follows: TGTGCCACCACTGGGACCGCCGGGCACGAGCAGTACTTC.

This clone was recorded a few times. The chain uses TRBV10-3 and TRBJ1-5; no clear D. Looked up from germline, CDR1 is ENHRY and CDR2 is SYGVKD. The CDR3 consists of 13 residues. Trimming took 7 bases from V and 5 from J, leaving 12 bases between them. The DNA of the CDR3 is TGTGCCATCACCGCCGGGAGGGATCAGCCCCAGCATTTT. The encoded protein is CAITAGRDQPQHF.

The rearrangement joins TRBV27 to TRBJ2-3; D unresolved. Germline V CDR1 and CDR2: MNHEY, SMNVEV (reference sequence). V shed 2 bases and J shed 0 bases, with 15 bases lying between them. The CDR3 consists of 17 residues. CDR3 sequence reads: CASSLGLPYSSTDTQYF. For the CDR3, the DNA is TGTGCCAGCAGTTTAGGCCTCCCATATTCTAGCACAGATACGCAGTATTTT.

The gene calls are TRBV7-2 and TRBJ2-1; D is perhaps TRBD1 (5 bases). The germline CDR1 and CDR2 sequences are SGHTA and FQGNSA. Trimming removed 1 base from V and 0 bases from J, with 10 bases in between. The CDR3 contains 16 residues. The CDR3 DNA sequence: TGTGCCAGCAGCTTAGGGGGCCCAAGCTCCTACAATGAGCAGTTCTTC. It is translated as CASSLGGPSSYNEQFF. The full variable domain, with the rest looked up from reference TRBV7-2 and TRBJ2-1, is GAGVSQSPSNKVTEKGKDVELRCDPISGHTALYWYRQSLGQGLEFLIYFQGNSAPDKSGLPSDRFSAERTGGSVSTLTIQRTQQEDSAVYLCASSLGGPSSYNEQFFGPGTRLTVL.

V usage is TRBV7-2 and J usage is TRBJ2-1; the D gene is possibly TRBD2 (5 bases). Germline V gene lookup returns CDR1 SGHTA and CDR2 FQGNSA. Between the trimmed V and J ends, which lost 4 bases and 7 bases, there was a span of 23 bases. The CDR3 has 17 amino acids. The CDR3 region is CASSSSSSSNPRNEQFF. The DNA for the CDR3 is TGTGCCAGCAGCTCCAGCTCATCTAGCAACCCTCGAAATGAGCAGTTCTTC.

This clone showed up just once. For the CDR3, the DNA is TGCGCCAGCAGCTTGTCAACCCAGGGGGCGGCCGGGGAGCTGTTTTTT. Its protein is CASSLSTQGAAGELFF. This chain joins TRBV5-1 and TRBJ2-2, with TRBD1 matching 8 bases. Per the germline V gene, CDR1 is SGHRS and CDR2 is YFSETQ. The ends lost 1 base at V and 6 bases at J; junction bases unmatched: 8. The CDR3 sequence is 16 residues long.

Turning to this clone: This CDR3 is also generated by other DNA sequences in the sample. This chain connects TRBV28 to TRBJ2-7; perhaps TRBD1 as D (6 bases). The CDR3 is made up of 12 amino acids. Germline V lookup: CDR1 MDHEN, CDR2 SYDVKM. Trimming left V 2 bases short and J 4 bases short, with 6 bases between. The CDR3 coding sequence is TGTGCCAGCAGTTTAAGGGGGTACGAGCAGTACTTC. Amino acid sequence: CASSLRGYEQYF.

This clone appeared a single time. The chain has TRBV11-2 and TRBJ2-7; TRBD1 is a possible D gene (7 bases). V lost 1 base and J lost 3, with 22 bases in between. CDR1 SGHAT and CDR2 FQNNGV come from the germline V gene. The CDR3 runs to 18 residues. Written as DNA, the CDR3 is TGTGCCAGCAGCTTAGCCCCCTTACCGGCGGGACAGAACTACGAGCAGTACTTC. Translation: CASSLAPLPAGQNYEQYF.

The genes are TRBV9 and TRBJ2-3; D not resolved. Trimming took 0 bases from V and 4 from J, leaving 9 bases between them. The CDR3 length is 14 residues. In germline, CDR1 is SGDLS, CDR2 YYNGEE. The CDR3 bases are TGTGCCAGCAGCGTAGGTAGCTCGGCAGATACGCAGTATTTT. Amino acid sequence: CASSVGSSADTQYF. Full variable domain (outside the CDR3, taken from reference TRBV9 and TRBJ2-3): DSGVTQTPKHLITATGQRVTLRCSPRSGDLSVYWYQQSLDQGLQFLIQYYNGEERAKGNILERFSAQQFPDLHSELNLSSLELGDSALYFCASSVGSSADTQYFGPGTRLTVL.

The rearrangement joins TRBV18 to TRBJ2-7, with 10 bases that match TRBD1. Germline CDR1 reads KGHSH; CDR2 reads LQKENI. This CDR3 has 16 amino acids. Losses at the gene ends were 3 bases for V and 2 bases for J; bases not matched to a gene: 7. The CDR3 here is CASSPTGTGVAYEQYF. DNA of the CDR3: TGTGCCAGCTCACCCACCGGGACAGGGGTTGCCTACGAGCAGTACTTC.

J is TRBJ2-1 and V is TRBV7-2; D is possibly TRBD1 (6 bases). The CDR3 is 15 amino acids. V was pared by 5 bases and J by 4 bases, with 15 bases between. Germline V gives CDR1 SGHTA, CDR2 FQGNSA. The CDR3 reads CASSLTGMGYNEQFF. In nucleotides, the CDR3 is TGTGCCAGCAGCCTTACAGGGATGGGGTACAATGAGCAGTTCTTC. The entire variable domain, with the rest obtained from reference TRBV7-2 and TRBJ2-1, is as follows: GAGVSQSPSNKVTEKGKDVELRCDPISGHTALYWYRQSLGQGLEFLIYFQGNSAPDKSGLPSDRFSAERTGGSVSTLTIQRTQQEDSAVYLCASSLTGMGYNEQFFGPGTRLTVL.

This clone was seen a few times. The J gene is TRBJ1-2, the V gene TRBV7-2; D is possibly TRBD1 (6 bases). The CDR3 runs 14 residues. The V end was cut by 7 bases, the J end by 6 bases, with 18 bases between. Germline-derived CDR1 and CDR2 are SGHTA and FQGNSA. The CDR3 spells CASTLSVGAHGYTF. In DNA form, the CDR3 reads TGTGCCAGCACCCTTAGTGTGGGGGCACATGGCTACACCTTC.

The chain is built from TRBV5-1 and TRBJ2-1; the match to TRBD2 covers 8 bases. This CDR3 comprises 14 residues. The V and J ends lost 5 bases and 8 bases, in that order; junction bases with no gene match: 9. Germline-derived CDR1 and CDR2 are SGHRS and YFSETQ. This CDR3 reads CASRLGLAGDEQFF. CDR3 DNA sequence: TGCGCCAGCAGATTAGGACTAGCTGGCGATGAGCAGTTCTTC.

V gene TRBV27 combines with J gene TRBJ1-2; unclear D gene. Germline CDR1 and CDR2: MNHEY and SMNVEV (reference sequence). The CDR3 runs 13 residues. The ends were cut back, 6 bases at V and 4 bases at J, with 12 bases in the middle. The CDR3 DNA follows: TGTGCCAGCAGCCCGTTGGGGAGCTATGGCTACACCTTC. It translates to CASSPLGSYGYTF.

The chain employs TRBV7-8 and TRBJ1-5; the D is unclear. V lost 5 bases to trimming and J lost 3 bases, with 11 bases between them. The V gene's germline CDR1 is SGHVS and CDR2 FQNEAQ. The CDR3 is 14 amino acids. This CDR3 reads CASSEKKYNQPQHF. Written as DNA, the CDR3 is TGTGCCAGCAGCGAAAAAAAGTACAATCAGCCCCAGCATTTT.